Below, 24 T cell receptor beta chains from the same sample are listed, as sequenced in a study of tumor and adjacent non-tumor tissue in lung cancer listed by TCRdb under 2018. The library was generated by multiplex PCR. Sequencing was performed on an Illumina HiSeq 2500. TCRbeta libraries were constructed through three rounds of nested PCR with primers (Table S4) according to protocols adapted from ARM-PCR. TCRdb reprocessed the public reads (quality trimming at Q25 with fastp, clone calling with MiXCR) and kept in-frame beta chains. A single entry per CDR3 protein holds the most common genes and DNA from its merged rows. The sample has approximately 120,000 distinct CDR3 sequences on record, around 75% of them singletons. The biggest ten clones account for more than 35% of the sample. Bulk unsorted tissue served as the source for RNA extraction, and RNA quality was assessed using a NanoDrop ND-1000 and an Agilent 2100.

The sequenced material came from lung tumor tissue. These receptors came from a woman between 55 and 75 years old with non-small cell lung cancer.

As regards this clonotype: A much larger clone is a single base away; this may be a read error. The V call is TRBV20-1, the J call TRBJ2-1; 7 positions match TRBD1. Germline V gives CDR1 DFQATT, CDR2 SNEGSKA (reference sequence). The V gene end was trimmed by 0 bases and the J gene end by 6 bases; junction bases not matched to a gene: 8. The CDR3 consists of 15 residues. CDR3: CSARDRETGSNEQFF. CDR3 nucleotides: TGCAGTGCTAGAGATAGGGAGACAGGGAGCAATGAGCAGTTCTTC.

A note on this clonotype: A much larger clone is a single base away; this may be a read error. V gene TRBV12-3 or TRBV12-4 combines with J gene TRBJ2-1; TRBD2 matches at 7 bases. The CDR3 runs 16 residues. V trimming: 4 bases; J trimming: 4 bases; junction bases outside the gene matches: 10. The CDR3 reads CASSSGTNGSYNEQFF. CDR3 DNA sequence: TGTGCCAGCAGTTCCGGGACTAACGGGAGTTACAATGAGCAGTTCTTC.

The chain has TRBV20-1 and TRBJ2-4; D is possibly TRBD1 (7 bases). The CDR3 is made up of 15 amino acids. Germline CDR1 and CDR2: DFQATT and SNEGSKA (reference sequence). V shed 7 bases and J shed 1 base, with 17 bases lying between them. The CDR3, as DNA: TGCAGTGTCCCTTGGACAGGAGGGGCCAAAAACATTCAGTACTTC. This codes for CSVPWTGGAKNIQYF.

In regard to this clonotype: This may stem from a read error, because a much larger clone lies one nucleotide away. This chain joins TRBV6-5 and TRBJ1-6; D is perhaps TRBD1 (5 bases). Germline V lookup: CDR1 MNHEY, CDR2 SVGAGI. This CDR3 contains 14 residues. CDR3 sequence: CASRGENFNSPLYF. CDR3 nucleotide sequence: TGTGCCAGCCGAGGGGAAAATTTTAATTCACCCCTCTACTTT.

The chain carries TRBV5-8 and TRBJ2-1; D uncertain. Trimming shortened V by 0 bases and J by 4 bases, and 20 bases separated the two germline ends. The CDR3 sequence is 18 residues long. Germline lookup yields CDR1 SGHTS and CDR2 YDEGEE. The CDR3 sequence: CASSLEVSFLSSYNEQFF. CDR3 sequence (DNA): TGTGCCAGCAGCTTGGAGGTATCATTCCTGAGCTCATACAATGAGCAGTTCTTC.

This clonotype showed up just once. A much bigger clone sits one base away, suggesting this may be a read error. The V and J genes are TRBV6-5 and TRBJ1-2; tentative D call: TRBD1 (5 bases). Germline loops: CDR1 MNHEY, CDR2 SVGAGI. V shed 6 bases and J shed 10 bases, with 24 bases lying between them. CDR3 length: 15 amino acids. The CDR3, as DNA: TGTGCCAGCAGCCCAACGCGGGGGGTCGGCGATGACTACACCTTC. Translation: CASSPTRGVGDDYTF.

Notes on this clonotype: It may be a read error: a sequence one base away is much more abundant. The rearrangement links TRBV7-9 to TRBJ2-3; 10 nucleotides line up with TRBD2. Unmatched junction bases numbered 10, after V lost 3 bases and J lost 4 bases. This CDR3 has 17 residues. The germline V gene has CDR1 SEHNR and CDR2 FQNEAQ (reference sequence). CDR3 in amino acids: CASSLSRTSGHADTQYF. DNA of the CDR3: TGTGCCAGCAGCTTGTCGAGGACTAGCGGACACGCAGATACGCAGTATTTT.

The chain links TRBV11-3 to TRBJ2-3, with TRBD1 matching over 8 bases. The length of the CDR3 is 15 residues. Germline V gene sequence: CDR1 SGHNT, CDR2 YENEEA. The ends lost 5 bases at V and 7 bases at J; junction bases unmatched: 11. The CDR3 coding sequence is TGTGCCAGCAGCACCGGCGGACAGGGAGGTCATACGCAGTATTTT. It specifies CASSTGGQGGHTQYF.

This clonotype has only a few counts. The chain uses TRBV4-3 and TRBJ1-2, with D possibly being TRBD1 (6 bases). Germline-derived CDR1 and CDR2 are LGHNA and YSLEER. The CDR3 loop spans 17 amino acids. Trimming pared 2 bases from V and 0 bases from J, leaving 16 bases between. The CDR3 region has the DNA TGCGCCAGCAGCCAAAAGCTGGGGGGCTGGGCTAACTATGGCTACACCTTC. Encoded protein: CASSQKLGGWANYGYTF.

The V and J genes are TRBV5-8 and TRBJ2-7, with D perhaps given as TRBD1 or TRBD2 (5 bases each). Germline-derived CDR1 and CDR2 are SGHTS and YDEGEE. Trimming removed 6 bases from V and 3 bases from J, with 19 bases in between. This CDR3 region has 15 residues. This chain's CDR3 is CASIPGTLYVYEQYF. The DNA of the CDR3 is TGTGCCAGCATCCCGGGGACCCTCTACGTCTACGAGCAGTACTTC.

Note on this clonotype: One base away lies a much larger clone, so this may be a sequencing read error. The chain has TRBV20-1 and TRBJ1-1, with D perhaps TRBD1 (5 bases). CDR1 is DFQATT and CDR2 is SNEGSKA in the germline V gene (reference sequence). The CDR3 runs to 13 residues. Deletions cut 5 bases from V and 6 bases from J, with 16 bases between. The CDR3 spells CSAQATRGAEAFF. The CDR3 DNA reads as TGCAGTGCTCAGGCCACCCGGGGCGCTGAAGCTTTCTTT.

The rearrangement links TRBV6-1 to TRBJ1-1; TRBD1 is a possible D gene (6 bases). This CDR3 has 14 residues. V gave up 4 bases and J gave up 5 bases, with 14 bases separating them. The germline CDR1 and CDR2 sequences are MNHNS and SASEGT. CDR3 sequence: CASSGGTFNTEAFF. DNA of the CDR3: TGTGCCAGCAGTGGTGGGACATTCAATACTGAAGCTTTCTTT.

On this clonotype itself: A read error may explain this, as a much larger clone is one base away. The DNA is left out, because the CDR3 cannot be placed on it with certainty; the CDR3 is given as TCRdb lists it. The chain carries TRBV28 and TRBJ2-1; the D call TRBD1 from the table was never checked on the DNA. The CDR3 contains 18 residues when both ends are counted. CDR1 and CDR2 (germline): MDHEN, SYDVKM. CDR3 region: CASSFAQGAIRSYNEHFF.

This clonotype showed up just once. This may come from a read error, since a much larger clone is one base off. The V gene is TRBV20-1, the J gene TRBJ1-1; D is ambiguous. The V end lost 3 bases, the J end lost 5 bases, and 13 bases lay between the germline ends. The CDR3 totals 13 residues. Per the germline V gene, CDR1 is DFQATT and CDR2 is SNEGSKA (reference sequence). CDR3 residues: CSASLSLKTEAFF. CDR3 nucleotide sequence: TGCAGTGCTAGTCTTAGCCTCAAAACTGAAGCTTTCTTT.

This clonotype was seen repeatedly, ten times or more. This chain connects TRBV5-5 to TRBJ1-5; D gene ambiguous. The CDR3 is made up of 20 amino acids. Germline V lookup: CDR1 SGHKS, CDR2 YYEKEE (reference sequence). V was cut by 1 base and J by 2 bases, with 25 bases left in between. The DNA of the CDR3 is TGTGCCAGCAGCTTGAAATTTAGGCCCGCGGCATCTGGCGGCAATCAGCCCCAGCATTTT. Translation gives CASSLKFRPAASGGNQPQHF.

As regards this clonotype: A much more abundant neighbour one base away suggests this may be a read error. The V and J genes are TRBV20-1 and TRBJ1-2, with a weak D call TRBD1 (6 bases). Between the trimmed V and J ends, which lost 5 bases and 6 bases, there was a span of 13 bases. This CDR3 region has 12 residues. Germline V gene lookup returns CDR1 DFQATT and CDR2 SNEGSKA (reference sequence). CDR3 sequence (DNA): TGCAGTGCTTTATTAGACAGGAATGGCTACACCTTC. The encoded protein is CSALLDRNGYTF.

This clonotype was counted once. Germline is not matched at one junction end, which may reflect a read error. This sequence joins TRBV6-1 and TRBJ1-1; D is perhaps TRBD1 (6 bases). The CDR3 has 16 residues. Looked up from germline, CDR1 is MNHNS and CDR2 is SASEGT. The CDR3 region is CVSSEGGGGRNTEALF. CDR3 coding DNA: TGTGTCAGCAGTGAAGGAGGGGGGGGCCGGAACACTGAGGCTCTCTTT.

The V call is TRBV6-5, the J call TRBJ2-5, with D perhaps given as TRBD1 or TRBD2 (5 bases each). Trimming removed 9 bases at V and 5 bases at J, with 19 bases between. CDR1 is MNHEY, CDR2 SVGAGI, per germline. There are 14 residues in the CDR3. CDR3 nucleotide sequence: TGTGCCAGGAGTACCCAGGGAGAGGAGGAGACCCAGTACTTC. It encodes CARSTQGEEETQYF.

With respect to this clonotype: This may come from a read error, since a much larger clone is one base off. The chain is built from TRBV6-1 and TRBJ2-7; D gene unclear. The CDR3 loop spans 12 amino acids. Trimming removed 5 bases from V and 6 bases from J, with 11 bases in between. The germline CDR1 and CDR2 sequences are MNHNS and SASEGT. The CDR3 region has the DNA TGTGCCAGCAGTAATGATTTATCCGAGCAGTACTTC. This sequence encodes CASSNDLSEQYF.

The rearrangement uses TRBV20-1 and TRBJ1-1; perhaps TRBD1 as D (6 bases). Trimming removed 4 bases from V and 9 bases from J, with 15 bases in between. The germline gives CDR1 DFQATT, CDR2 SNEGSKA (reference sequence). This CDR3 has 12 amino acids. The CDR3 DNA follows: TGCAGTGCTAATAAACAGGGAGGTAAAGCTTTCTTT. As protein: CSANKQGGKAFF.

V is TRBV6-1 and J is TRBJ2-1; 7 bases align to TRBD2. CDR1 and CDR2 from the germline V gene are MNHNS and SASEGT. With 4 bases clipped from V and 5 bases from J, the junction kept 5 bases outside the gene matches. The CDR3 is made up of 14 amino acids. Here the CDR3 DNA reads TGTGCCAGCAGTGTCGGACTAGAAGACAATGAGCAGTTCTTC. Encoded protein: CASSVGLEDNEQFF.

Regarding this clonotype: Without the conserved terminal phenylalanine or tryptophan, this CDR3 likely stems from a read error. The chain employs TRBV6-2 or TRBV6-3 and TRBJ2-7; D is uncertain. CDR1 and CDR2 from the germline V gene are MNHEY and SVGEGT. V lost 0 bases and J lost 2, with 11 bases in between. The CDR3 loop spans 15 amino acids. This chain's CDR3 is CASSYSDGITYEQYL. In DNA form, the CDR3 reads TGTGCCAGCAGTTACTCTGACGGAATCACCTACGAGCAGTACTTA.

As to this clonotype: An end of the junction differs from the germline gene, which may be a read error. The rearrangement links TRBV4-2 to TRBJ2-2; D is undetermined. The CDR3 sequence is 16 residues long. In germline, CDR1 is LGHNA, CDR2 YNFKEQ. CDR3 sequence reads: CASSQAGTPNIGELFF. The CDR3 nucleotides are TGTGCCAGCAGCCAAGCCGGTACACCGAACATCGGGGAGCTGTTTTTT.

For this clonotype: This may arise from a read error, as a much more abundant clone is one base away. The rearrangement links TRBV6-2 or TRBV6-3 to TRBJ1-5; D is uncertain. CDR3 size: 15 residues. CDR1 MNHEY and CDR2 SVGEGT come from the germline V gene. V lost 2 bases and J lost 5, with 13 bases in between. DNA of the CDR3: TGTGCCAGCAGTTACGGTTCAGAGAAATATCAGCCCCAGCATTTT. Its protein product is CASSYGSEKYQPQHF.